This T cell receptor (beta chain) was captured in a study of naive and memory T cell subsets. Findings and caveats of the study: Possibly reflecting memory cells re-expressing CD45RA, a few larger clonotypes occurred in naive repertoires, especially CD8.

The beta constant-region primer was an equimolar mix of two oligonucleotides covering TRBC1 and TRBC2. Four rounds of PCR amplified the ligated cDNA using nested alpha and beta constant-region primers plus SP2. TCRdb recomputed calls from the UMI-ligation and nested PCR reads with MiXCR, one row per CDR3 protein. The sample contains over 90,000 distinct CDR3 sequences, about 10% of which appear only once. This clonotype was counted only a few times. Its target is unknown. V dropped 5 bases and J dropped 0; count of bases not matched to a gene: 7. In germline, CDR1 is MDHEN, CDR2 SYDVKM. The CDR3 is made up of 15 amino acids.

The sequence came from a human donor in good health. The chain carries TRBV28 and TRBJ2-7; 7 nucleotides match TRBD1. Source material: naive CD4+ T cells from blood. The CDR3 DNA sequence: TGTGCCAGCAGTCCCGGGACAGAGTACTCCTACGAGCAGTACTTC. It yields the protein CASSPGTEYSYEQYF.